This is a list of T cell receptor beta chains from one sample in a study of T cells after yellow fever vaccination. Each CDR3 protein gets one entry after TCRdb re-called the 5' RACE reads with MiXCR. The table shows tens of thousands of distinct CDR3 sequences, with approximately 7% occurring only once. This sample comprised CD8+ T cells sorted from PBMCs, obtained on the day of the first yellow fever vaccination. All receptors come from a man between 18 and 29 years old who received the YFV17D yellow fever vaccine. Each CDR3 is given with its conserved first and last residue. The D gene is left open where the match is weak. The size of a clone is reported for some rows only, either as once, few or many, or as a class for expanded clones.

TRBJ2-3,many,TRBV29-1,TRBD1,CSVEDRDRSTDTQYF,TGCAGCGTTGAAGATAGGGACAGGAGCACAGATACGCAGTATTTT
TRBJ2-5,many,TRBV5-1,TRBD2,CASSLGSSGQETQYF,TGCGCCAGCAGCTTGGGGTCTAGCGGCCAAGAGACCCAGTACTTC
TRBJ2-1,NA,TRBV4-3,TRBD2,CASRPGRTNYNEQFF,TGCGCCAGCAGACCCGGGAGGACAAATTACAATGAGCAGTTCTTC
TRBJ2-5,NA,TRBV4-3,TRBD2,CASSQEPAGGGQETQYF,TGCGCCAGCAGCCAAGAACCCGCGGGGGGGGGTCAAGAGACCCAGTACTTC
TRBJ2-1,many,TRBV7-2,TRBD2,CASSPGGSSYNEQFF,TGTGCCAGCAGCCCCGGGGGGAGCTCCTACAATGAGCAGTTCTTC
TRBJ2-3,NA,TRBV14,NA,CASSQAGNTQYF,TGTGCCAGCAGCCAAGCCGGAAATACGCAGTATTTT
TRBJ1-4,NA,TRBV5-5,NA,CASRRPEVNEKLFF,TGTGCCAGCAGGAGACCGGAGGTTAATGAAAAACTGTTTTTT
TRBJ1-6,NA,TRBV18,NA,CASSPTERLYNSPLHF,TGTGCCAGCTCACCGACGGAACGACTTTATAATTCACCCCTCCACTTT
TRBJ2-7,many,TRBV7-6,NA,CASSLGRGDEQYF,TGTGCCAGCAGCTTAGGCAGGGGGGACGAGCAGTACTTC
TRBJ2-5,NA,TRBV7-9,NA,CASSLVTQETQYF,TGTGCCAGCAGCTTGGTGACCCAAGAGACCCAGTACTTC
TRBJ1-6,many,TRBV6-2/TRBV6-3,NA,CASSFREHSPLHF,TGTGCCAGCAGTTTCAGGGAACATTCACCCCTCCACTTT
TRBJ2-7,few,TRBV5-1,TRBD2,CASSLGGGGYEQYF,TGCGCCAGCAGCTTAGGCGGGGGAGGTTACGAGCAGTACTTC
TRBJ1-1,many,TRBV6-2/TRBV6-3,NA,CASWDTDGTEAFF,TGTGCCAGTTGGGACACAGACGGGACTGAAGCTTTCTTT
TRBJ2-2,many,TRBV4-3,NA,CASSYGGGRNTGELFF,TGCGCCAGCAGCTACGGAGGGGGGAGGAACACCGGGGAGCTGTTTTTT
TRBJ1-2,few,TRBV2,NA,CASSDQTLRYGYTF,TGTGCCAGCAGTGATCAGACTCTACGATATGGCTACACCTTC
TRBJ1-2,NA,TRBV5-5,NA,CASSLHDSKILGYTF,TGTGCCAGCAGCCTGCACGACAGTAAGATACTAGGCTACACCTTC
TRBJ2-6,few,TRBV12-5,NA,CASGRLGANVLTF,TGTGCTAGTGGCCGATTGGGGGCCAACGTCCTGACTTTC
TRBJ2-7,many,TRBV5-1,TRBD1,CASSIRDRPYEQYF,TGCGCCAGCAGCATCCGGGACAGGCCCTACGAGCAGTACTTC
TRBJ1-3,many,TRBV28,NA,CASSFPGNTIYF,TGTGCCAGCAGCTTTCCAGGAAACACCATATATTTT
TRBJ2-5,few,TRBV12-3/TRBV12-4,NA,CASIGDEPTQYF,TGTGCCAGCATAGGGGACGAGCCGACCCAGTACTTC
TRBJ2-4,many,TRBV6-5,NA,CASSYQGSKNIQYF,TGTGCCAGCAGTTACCAAGGGTCCAAAAACATTCAGTACTTC
TRBJ2-7,few,TRBV20-1,TRBD2,CSAKTSRTSYEQYF,TGCAGTGCTAAGACTAGCCGAACCTCCTACGAGCAGTACTTC
TRBJ2-7,many,TRBV6-5,NA,CASSYAGSPLEQYF,TGTGCCAGCAGTTACGCAGGGAGCCCCCTCGAGCAGTACTTC
TRBJ1-6,few,TRBV7-2,TRBD1,CASSLAGTGRSSPLHF,TGTGCCAGCAGCTTAGCAGGGACAGGTCGGAGCTCACCCCTCCACTTT
TRBJ2-2,NA,TRBV4-1,NA,CASSPHVNLNTGELFF,TGCGCCAGCAGCCCACATGTCAACCTGAACACCGGGGAGCTGTTTTTT
TRBJ2-3,many,TRBV7-2,TRBD2,CASSWTSGGTDTQYF,TGTGCCAGCAGCTGGACTAGCGGGGGCACAGATACGCAGTATTTT
TRBJ2-7,few,TRBV30,TRBD1,CAWSQDRTLEQYF,TGTGCCTGGAGCCAGGACAGGACCCTCGAGCAGTACTTC
TRBJ1-1,many,TRBV27,TRBD1,CASPLGQATNTEAFF,TGTGCCAGTCCGTTGGGACAGGCGACGAACACTGAAGCTTTCTTT
TRBJ1-5,NA,TRBV27,NA,CASSFRGAVGQPQHF,TGTGCCAGCAGTTTTAGGGGGGCGGTAGGTCAGCCCCAGCATTTT
TRBJ1-1,few,TRBV30,NA,CAWSGQVRAEAFF,TGTGCCTGGAGTGGCCAGGTTCGGGCTGAAGCTTTCTTT
TRBJ2-1,many,TRBV5-1,NA,CASSFYGYNEQFF,TGCGCCAGCAGTTTTTATGGCTACAATGAGCAGTTCTTC
TRBJ2-3,many,TRBV6-4,TRBD2,CASSASGGDSTDTQYF,TGTGCCAGCAGTGCTAGCGGGGGGGATTCCACAGATACGCAGTATTTT
TRBJ2-7,many,TRBV4-1,NA,CASSHVRGSYEQYF,TGCGCCAGCAGCCACGTCAGGGGTTCCTACGAGCAGTACTTC
TRBJ2-2,few,TRBV12-3/TRBV12-4,NA,CASSLALRPYTGELFF,TGTGCCAGCAGTTTAGCGCTAAGGCCGTACACCGGGGAGCTGTTTTTT
TRBJ2-1,many,TRBV7-8,TRBD2,CASSLPRGGASTYNEQFF,TGTGCCAGCAGCTTACCCCGCGGGGGGGCCAGTACTTACAATGAGCAGTTCTTC
TRBJ2-5,few,TRBV7-7,TRBD1,CASSYRDRGRGETQYF,TGTGCCAGCAGCTACCGGGACAGGGGGCGCGGAGAGACCCAGTACTTC
TRBJ2-2,NA,TRBV5-4,NA,CASSTMGGPNTGELFF,TGTGCCAGCAGCACTATGGGGGGACCTAACACCGGGGAGCTGTTTTTT
TRBJ1-1,many,TRBV12-5,NA,CASGANRAEAFF,TGTGCTAGTGGTGCCAACAGGGCTGAAGCTTTCTTT
TRBJ1-4,few,TRBV5-4,NA,CASSLVRAATNEKLFF,TGTGCCAGCAGCTTGGTTCGAGCAGCAACTAATGAAAAACTGTTTTTT
TRBJ2-1,many,TRBV6-4,TRBD1,CASSDRDSSYNEQFF,TGTGCCAGCAGTGACCGGGACAGTTCTTACAATGAGCAGTTCTTC
TRBJ2-3,many,TRBV7-2,TRBD1,CASSLRDRSTDTQYF,TGTGCCAGCAGCTTACGGGACAGGTCCACAGATACGCAGTATTTT
TRBJ1-3,few,TRBV5-1,NA,CASSLRAPSGNTIYF,TGCGCCAGCAGCCTCCGGGCCCCTTCGGGAAACACCATATATTTT
TRBJ2-1,few,TRBV3-1,TRBD2,CASSQEGSQRGDNEQFF,TGTGCCAGCAGCCAAGAGGGGAGCCAGCGGGGGGACAATGAGCAGTTCTTC
TRBJ2-3,many,TRBV7-9,TRBD1,CASSLALQGAFTDTQYF,TGTGCCAGCAGCTTAGCCCTACAGGGGGCTTTCACAGATACGCAGTATTTT
TRBJ2-5,many,TRBV7-2,TRBD2,CASHGLAGASQETQYF,TGTGCCAGCCATGGACTAGCGGGGGCCTCACAAGAGACCCAGTACTTC
TRBJ2-7,few,TRBV5-1,NA,CASSLSGPDEQYF,TGCGCCAGCAGCTTGTCCGGCCCTGACGAGCAGTACTTC
TRBJ2-2,few,TRBV7-2,NA,CASSWDFNTGELFF,TGTGCCAGCAGTTGGGACTTCAACACCGGGGAGCTGTTTTTT
TRBJ2-1,few,TRBV6-1,TRBD1,CASPGTVNNEQFF,TGTGCCTCCCCTGGGACAGTAAACAATGAGCAGTTCTTC
TRBJ2-5,NA,TRBV5-6,NA,CASSLGQGPSETQYF,TGTGCCAGCAGCTTGGGGCAGGGGCCTTCCGAGACCCAGTACTTC
TRBJ2-5,many,TRBV7-6,TRBD2,CASGGLALQETQYF,TGTGCCAGCGGGGGACTAGCGTTGCAAGAGACCCAGTACTTC
TRBJ2-3,NA,TRBV4-1,NA,CASSQRLTSRGGTDTQYF,TGCGCCAGCAGCCAACGCCTCACTAGCAGGGGGGGCACAGATACGCAGTATTTT